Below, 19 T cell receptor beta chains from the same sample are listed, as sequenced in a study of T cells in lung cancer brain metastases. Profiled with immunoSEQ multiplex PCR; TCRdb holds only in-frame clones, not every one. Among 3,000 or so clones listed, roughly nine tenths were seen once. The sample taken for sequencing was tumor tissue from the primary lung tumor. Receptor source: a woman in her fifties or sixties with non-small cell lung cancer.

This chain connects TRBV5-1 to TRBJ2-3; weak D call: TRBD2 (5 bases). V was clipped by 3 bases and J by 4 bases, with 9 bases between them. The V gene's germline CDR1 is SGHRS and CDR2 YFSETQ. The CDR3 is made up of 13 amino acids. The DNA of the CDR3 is TGCGCCAGCAGCTCGGGCGGGCCAGATACGCAGTATTTT. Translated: CASSSGGPDTQYF.

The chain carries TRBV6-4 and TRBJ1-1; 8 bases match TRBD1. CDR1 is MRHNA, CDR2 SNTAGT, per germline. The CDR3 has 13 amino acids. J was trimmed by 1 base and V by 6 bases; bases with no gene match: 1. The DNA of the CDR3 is TGTGCCAGCAGGGACAGGGCGAACACTGAAGCTTTCTTT. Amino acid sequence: CASRDRANTEAFF.

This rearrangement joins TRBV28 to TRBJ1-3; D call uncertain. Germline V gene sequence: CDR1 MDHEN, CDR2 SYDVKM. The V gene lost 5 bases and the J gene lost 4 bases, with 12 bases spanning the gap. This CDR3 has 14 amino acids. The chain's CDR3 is CASSIARAGNTIYF. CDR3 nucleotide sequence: TGTGCCAGCAGTATTGCCCGAGCGGGAAACACCATATATTTT.

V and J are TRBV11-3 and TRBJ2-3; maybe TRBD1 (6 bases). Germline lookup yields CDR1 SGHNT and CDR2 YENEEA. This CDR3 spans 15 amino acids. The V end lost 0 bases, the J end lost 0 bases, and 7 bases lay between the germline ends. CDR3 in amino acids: CASSLEGASTDTQYF. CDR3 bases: TGTGCCAGCAGCTTAGAGGGGGCTAGCACAGATACGCAGTATTTT. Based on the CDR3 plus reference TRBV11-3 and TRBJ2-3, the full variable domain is EAGVVQSPRYKIIEKKQPVAFWCNPISGHNTLYWYLQNLGQGPELLIRYENEEAVDDSQLPKDRFSAERLKGVDSTLKIQPAELGDSAVYLCASSLEGASTDTQYFGPGTRLTVL.

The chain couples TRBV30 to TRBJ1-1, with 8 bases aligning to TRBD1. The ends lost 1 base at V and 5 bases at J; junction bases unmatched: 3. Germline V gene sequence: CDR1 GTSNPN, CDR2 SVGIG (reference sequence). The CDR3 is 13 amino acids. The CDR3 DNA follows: TGTGCCTGGAGTGGGACAGGGCGGACTGAAGCTTTCTTT. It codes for CAWSGTGRTEAFF.

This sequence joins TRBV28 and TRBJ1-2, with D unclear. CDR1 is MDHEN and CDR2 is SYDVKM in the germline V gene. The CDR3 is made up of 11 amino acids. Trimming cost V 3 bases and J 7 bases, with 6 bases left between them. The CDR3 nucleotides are TGTGCCAGCAGTTTCCTGGGTGGCTACACCTTC. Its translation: CASSFLGGYTF.

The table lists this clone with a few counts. CDR3 region: CASSEKGQGIEKLFF. In DNA, the CDR3 is TGTGCCAGCAGTGAAAAGGGACAGGGGATTGAAAAACTGTTTTTT. The rearrangement uses TRBV25-1 and TRBJ1-4; 10 bases agree with TRBD1. This CDR3 spans 15 amino acids. V lost 2 bases and J lost 7; bases outside the gene matches: 4. Germline assignment: CDR1 MGHDK and CDR2 SYGVNS. Drawing the rest from reference TRBV25-1 and TRBJ1-4, the complete variable domain is EADIYQTPRYLVIGTGKKITLECSQTMGHDKMYWYQQDPGMELHLIHYSYGVNSTEKGDLSSESTVSRIRTEHFPLTLESARPSHTSQYLCASSEKGQGIEKLFFGSGTQLSVL.

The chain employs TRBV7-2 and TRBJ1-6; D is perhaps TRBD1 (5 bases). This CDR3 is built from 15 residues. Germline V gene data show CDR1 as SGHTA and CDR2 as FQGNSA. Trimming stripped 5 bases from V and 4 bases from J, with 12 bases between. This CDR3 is CASSGGQPYNSPLHF. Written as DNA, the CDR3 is TGTGCCAGCAGCGGTGGACAACCTTATAATTCACCCCTCCACTTT.

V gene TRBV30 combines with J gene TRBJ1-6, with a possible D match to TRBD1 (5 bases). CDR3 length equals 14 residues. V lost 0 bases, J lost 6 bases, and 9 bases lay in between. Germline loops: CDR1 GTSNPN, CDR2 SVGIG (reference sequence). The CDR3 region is CAWSVGDRNSPLHF. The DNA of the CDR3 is TGTGCCTGGAGTGTGGGGGACCGTAATTCACCCCTCCACTTT.

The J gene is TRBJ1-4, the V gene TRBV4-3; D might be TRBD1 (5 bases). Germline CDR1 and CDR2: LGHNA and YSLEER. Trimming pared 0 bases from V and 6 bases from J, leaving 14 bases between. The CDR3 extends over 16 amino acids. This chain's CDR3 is CASSQEYRQGHEKLFF. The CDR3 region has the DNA TGCGCCAGCAGCCAAGAATATAGGCAGGGCCATGAAAAACTGTTTTTT.

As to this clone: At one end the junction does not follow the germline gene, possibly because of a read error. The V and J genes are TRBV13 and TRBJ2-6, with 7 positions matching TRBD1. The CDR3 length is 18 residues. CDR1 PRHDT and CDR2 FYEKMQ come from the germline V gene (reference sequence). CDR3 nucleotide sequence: TGTGCCAGCAGACAGGGACAGCTAGTACAAAGTCGGGCCAACGTCCTGATTTTC. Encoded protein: CASRQGQLVQSRANVLIF. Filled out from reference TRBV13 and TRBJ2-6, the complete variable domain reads AAGVIQSPRHLIKEKRETATLKCYPIPRHDTVYWYQQGPGQDPQFLISFYEKMQSDKGSIPDRFSAQQFSDYHSELNMSSLELGDSALYFCASRQGQLVQSRANVLIFGAGSRLTVL.

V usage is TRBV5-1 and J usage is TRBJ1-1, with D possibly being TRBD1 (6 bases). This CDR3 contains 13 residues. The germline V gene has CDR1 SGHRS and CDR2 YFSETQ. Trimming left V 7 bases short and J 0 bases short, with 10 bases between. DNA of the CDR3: TGCGCCAGCTACAGGGAATTGAACACTGAAGCTTTCTTT. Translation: CASYRELNTEAFF.

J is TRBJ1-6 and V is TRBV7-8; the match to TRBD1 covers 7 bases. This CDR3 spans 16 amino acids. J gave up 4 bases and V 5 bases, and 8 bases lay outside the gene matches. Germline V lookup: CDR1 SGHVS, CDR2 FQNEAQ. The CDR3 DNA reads TGTGCCAGCAGCCCGCGTGGACAGGATTATAATTCACCCCTCCACTTT. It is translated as CASSPRGQDYNSPLHF.

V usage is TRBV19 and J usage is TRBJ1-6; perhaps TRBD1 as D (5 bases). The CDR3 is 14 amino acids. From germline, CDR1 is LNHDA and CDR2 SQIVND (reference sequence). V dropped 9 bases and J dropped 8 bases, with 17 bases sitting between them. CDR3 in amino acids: CASQQIGGYSPLHF. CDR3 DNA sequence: TGTGCCAGCCAACAAATCGGGGGGTATTCACCCCTCCACTTT.

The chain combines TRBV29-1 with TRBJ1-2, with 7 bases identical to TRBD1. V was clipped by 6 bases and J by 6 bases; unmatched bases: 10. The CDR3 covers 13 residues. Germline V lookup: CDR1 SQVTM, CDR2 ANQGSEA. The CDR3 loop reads CSVHRGGGDGYTF. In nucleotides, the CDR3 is TGCAGCGTCCACAGGGGCGGTGGTGATGGCTACACCTTC.

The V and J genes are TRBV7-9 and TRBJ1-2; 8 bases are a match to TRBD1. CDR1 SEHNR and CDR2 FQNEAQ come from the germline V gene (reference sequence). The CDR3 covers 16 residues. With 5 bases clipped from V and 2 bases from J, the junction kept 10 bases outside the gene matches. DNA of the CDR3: TGTGCCAGCAGCCGGACAGGGTTCCTCTTAAACTATGGCTACACCTTC. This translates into CASSRTGFLLNYGYTF.

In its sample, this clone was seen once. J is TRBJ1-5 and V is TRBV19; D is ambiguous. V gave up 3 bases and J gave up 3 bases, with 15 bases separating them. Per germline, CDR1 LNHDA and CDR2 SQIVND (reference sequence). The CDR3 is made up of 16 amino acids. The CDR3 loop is CASSIGNQPNNQPQHF. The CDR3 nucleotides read TGTGCCAGTAGTATTGGTAATCAGCCCAACAATCAGCCCCAGCATTTT.

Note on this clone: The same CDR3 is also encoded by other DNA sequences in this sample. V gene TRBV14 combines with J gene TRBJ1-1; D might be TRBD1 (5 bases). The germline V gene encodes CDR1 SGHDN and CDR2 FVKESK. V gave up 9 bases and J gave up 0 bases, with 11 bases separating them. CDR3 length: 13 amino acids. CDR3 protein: CASARGLNTEAFF. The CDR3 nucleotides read TGTGCCAGTGCTAGGGGATTGAACACTGAAGCTTTCTTT.

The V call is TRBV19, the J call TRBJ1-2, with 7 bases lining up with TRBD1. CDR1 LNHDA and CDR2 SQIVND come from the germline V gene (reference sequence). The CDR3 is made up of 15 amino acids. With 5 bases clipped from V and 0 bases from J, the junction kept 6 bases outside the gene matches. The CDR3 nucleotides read TGTGCCAGTAGTGTCCTCGACAGGGCTAACTATGGCTACACCTTC. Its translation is CASSVLDRANYGYTF.